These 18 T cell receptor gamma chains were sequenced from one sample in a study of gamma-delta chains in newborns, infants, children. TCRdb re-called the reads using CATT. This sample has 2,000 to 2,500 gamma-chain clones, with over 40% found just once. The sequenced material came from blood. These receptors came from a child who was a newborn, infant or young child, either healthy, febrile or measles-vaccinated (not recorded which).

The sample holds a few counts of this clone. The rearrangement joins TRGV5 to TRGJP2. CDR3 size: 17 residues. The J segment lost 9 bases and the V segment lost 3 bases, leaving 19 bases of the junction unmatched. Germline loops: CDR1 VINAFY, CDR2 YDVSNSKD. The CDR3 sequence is CATWDGPGGGRYWIKTF. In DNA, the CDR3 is TGTGCCACCTGGGACGGCCCCGGGGGGGGGAGGTATTGGATCAAGACGTTT.

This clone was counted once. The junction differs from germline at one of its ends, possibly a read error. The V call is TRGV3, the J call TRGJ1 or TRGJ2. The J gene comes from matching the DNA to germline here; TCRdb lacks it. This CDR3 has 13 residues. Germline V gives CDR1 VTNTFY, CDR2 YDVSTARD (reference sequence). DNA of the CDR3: TGTGCCGCCTGGGACGGTAGTTATTATAAGAAACTCTTT. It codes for CAAWDGSYYKKLF.

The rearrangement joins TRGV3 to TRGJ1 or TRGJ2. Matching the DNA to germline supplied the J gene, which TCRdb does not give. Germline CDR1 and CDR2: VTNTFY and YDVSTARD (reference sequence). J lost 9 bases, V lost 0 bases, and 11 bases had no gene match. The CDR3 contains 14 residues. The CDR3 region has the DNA TGTGCCACCTGGGACAGGCGATTCCCAACTAAGAAACTCTTT. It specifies CATWDRRFPTKKLF.

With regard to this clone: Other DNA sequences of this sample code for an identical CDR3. CDR3 residues: CALWEVKELGKKIKVF. CDR3 coding DNA: TGTGCCTTGTGGGAGGTGAAGGAGTTGGGCAAAAAAATCAAGGTATTT. This chain connects TRGV9 to TRGJP. The J gene, absent from TCRdb, was called here by matching the DNA to germline. With V trimmed by 0 bases and J by 7 bases, 3 bases remained unmatched. The CDR3 runs to 16 residues. Germline lookup yields CDR1 GITISATS and CDR2 ISYDGTV (reference sequence).

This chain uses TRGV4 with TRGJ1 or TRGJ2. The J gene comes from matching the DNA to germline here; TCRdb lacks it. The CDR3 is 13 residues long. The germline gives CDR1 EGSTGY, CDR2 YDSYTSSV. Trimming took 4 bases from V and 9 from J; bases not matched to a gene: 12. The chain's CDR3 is CATWEAQTPKKLF. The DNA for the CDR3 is TGTGCCACCTGGGAGGCCCAAACACCTAAGAAACTCTTT.

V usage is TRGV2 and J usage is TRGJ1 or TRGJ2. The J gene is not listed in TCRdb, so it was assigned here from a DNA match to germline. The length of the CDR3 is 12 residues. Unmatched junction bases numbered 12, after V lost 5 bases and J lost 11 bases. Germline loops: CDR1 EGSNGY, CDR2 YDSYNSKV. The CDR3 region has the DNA TGTGCCACCTGGGGACATGGTGGGGAGAAACTCTTT. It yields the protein CATWGHGGEKLF.

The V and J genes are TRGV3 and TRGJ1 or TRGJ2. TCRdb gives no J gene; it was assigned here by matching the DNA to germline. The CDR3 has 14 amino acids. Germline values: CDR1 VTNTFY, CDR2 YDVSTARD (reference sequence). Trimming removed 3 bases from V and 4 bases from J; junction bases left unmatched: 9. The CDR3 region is CATWDGGSYYKKLF. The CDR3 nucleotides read TGTGCCACCTGGGACGGCGGCTCATATTATAAGAAACTCTTT.

CDR3 nucleotides: TGTGCCACCTGGGACGGGGATTGGATCAAGACGTTT. Its translation: CATWDGDWIKTF. V gene TRGV2 combines with J gene TRGJP2. Because TCRdb records no J gene, it was assigned here through a match of the DNA to germline. There are 12 residues in the CDR3. V was clipped by 0 bases and J by 8 bases; unmatched bases: 0. Per the germline V gene, CDR1 is EGSNGY and CDR2 is YDSYNSKV.

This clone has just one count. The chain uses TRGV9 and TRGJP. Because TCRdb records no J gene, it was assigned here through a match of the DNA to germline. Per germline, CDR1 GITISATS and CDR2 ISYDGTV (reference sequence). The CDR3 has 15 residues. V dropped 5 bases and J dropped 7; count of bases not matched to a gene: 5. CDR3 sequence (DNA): TGTGCCTTGTGGGCGGGGGAGTTGGGCAAAAAAATCAAGGTATTT. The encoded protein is CALWAGELGKKIKVF.

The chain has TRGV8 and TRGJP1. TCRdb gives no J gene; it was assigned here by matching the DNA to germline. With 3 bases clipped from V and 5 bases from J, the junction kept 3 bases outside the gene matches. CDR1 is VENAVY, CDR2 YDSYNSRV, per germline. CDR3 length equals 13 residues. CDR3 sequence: CATWDPTGWFKIF. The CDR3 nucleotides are TGTGCCACCTGGGATCCAACTGGTTGGTTCAAGATATTT.

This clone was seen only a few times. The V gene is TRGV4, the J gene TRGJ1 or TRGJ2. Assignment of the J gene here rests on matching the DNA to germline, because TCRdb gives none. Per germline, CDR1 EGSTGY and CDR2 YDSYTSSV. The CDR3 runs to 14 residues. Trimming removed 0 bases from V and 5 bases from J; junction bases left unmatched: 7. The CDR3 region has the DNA TGTGCCACCTGGGATGGGCGAAGGAATTATAAGAAACTCTTT. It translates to CATWDGRRNYKKLF.

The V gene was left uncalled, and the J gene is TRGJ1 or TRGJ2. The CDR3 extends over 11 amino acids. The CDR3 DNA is TGTGCCACCTGGGACAGGCGAGAGAAGCTCTTT. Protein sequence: CATWDRREKLF.

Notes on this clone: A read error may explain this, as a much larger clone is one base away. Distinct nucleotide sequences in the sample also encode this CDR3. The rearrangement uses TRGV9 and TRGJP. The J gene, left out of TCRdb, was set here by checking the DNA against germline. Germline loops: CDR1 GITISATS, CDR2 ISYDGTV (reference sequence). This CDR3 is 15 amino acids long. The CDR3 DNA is TGTGCCTTGTGGGAGCAAGAATTGGGCAAAAAAATCAAGGTATTT. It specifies CALWEQELGKKIKVF.

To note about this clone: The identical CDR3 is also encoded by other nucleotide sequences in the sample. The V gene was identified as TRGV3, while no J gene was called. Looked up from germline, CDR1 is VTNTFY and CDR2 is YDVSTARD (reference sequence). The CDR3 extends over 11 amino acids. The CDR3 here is CATWDRDKELF. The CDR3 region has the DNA TGTGCCACCTGGGACAGGGATAAGGAGCTCTTT.

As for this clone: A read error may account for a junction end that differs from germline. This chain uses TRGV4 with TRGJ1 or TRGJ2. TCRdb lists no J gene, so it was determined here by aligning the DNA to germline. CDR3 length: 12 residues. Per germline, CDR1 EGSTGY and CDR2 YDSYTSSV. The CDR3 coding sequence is TGTGCCACCTGTGATGGGCGAGATAAGAAACTCTTT. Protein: CATCDGRDKKLF.

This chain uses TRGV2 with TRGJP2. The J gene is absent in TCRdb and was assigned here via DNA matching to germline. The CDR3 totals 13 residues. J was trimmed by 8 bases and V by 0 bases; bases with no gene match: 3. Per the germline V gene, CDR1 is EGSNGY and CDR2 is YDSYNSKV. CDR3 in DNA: TGTGCCACCTGGGACGGGCTAGATTGGATCAAGACGTTT. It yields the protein CATWDGLDWIKTF.

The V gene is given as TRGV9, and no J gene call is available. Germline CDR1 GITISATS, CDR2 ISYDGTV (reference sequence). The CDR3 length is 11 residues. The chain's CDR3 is CALWGVRKKLF. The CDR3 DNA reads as TGTGCCTTGTGGGGGGTGCGGAAGAAGCTCTTT.

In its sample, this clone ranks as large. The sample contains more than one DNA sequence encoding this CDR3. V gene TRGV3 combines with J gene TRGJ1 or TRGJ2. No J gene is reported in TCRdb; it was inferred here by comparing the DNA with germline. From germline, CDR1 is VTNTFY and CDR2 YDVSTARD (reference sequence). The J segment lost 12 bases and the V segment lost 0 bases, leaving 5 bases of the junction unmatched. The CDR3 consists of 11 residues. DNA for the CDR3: TGTGCCACCTGGGACAGGCGGGGGAAACTCTTT. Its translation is CATWDRRGKLF.